The rows below give T cell receptor beta chains drawn from one sample of a study of cytomegalovirus exposure and HLA in healthy donors. Assay used: immunoSEQ multiplex PCR; TCRdb lists only in-frame clones, some missing. The sample carries about 140,000 clones, 86% recorded once. Sequenced: PBMCs. These receptor sequences come from a man younger than 35 in good health and CMV-seronegative. The CDR3 runs from the conserved cysteine through the conserved F or W. The D gene is left open where the match is weak. Clone size is shown for a subset of rows, as once, few, many or a class of expanded clone.

abundance: .; j_gene: TRBJ2-1; v_gene: TRBV5-5; d_gene: .; CDR3aa: CASSTGGLGGAGTQFF; CDR3nt: TGTGCCAGCAGCACGGGAGGCCTTGGGGGGGCTGGTACGCAGTTCTTC
abundance: .; j_gene: TRBJ2-3; v_gene: TRBV30; d_gene: TRBD2; CDR3aa: CAWSVAGGRFGDTQYF; CDR3nt: TGTGCCTGGAGTGTAGCGGGAGGTCGATTTGGAGATACGCAGTATTTT
abundance: .; j_gene: TRBJ1-1; v_gene: TRBV5-1; d_gene: .; CDR3aa: CASSLEGRANTEAFF; CDR3nt: TGCGCCAGCAGCTTGGAGGGCAGGGCGAACACTGAAGCTTTCTTT
abundance: once; j_gene: TRBJ2-7; v_gene: TRBV4-2; d_gene: TRBD1; CDR3aa: CASSRPSGTGGYEQYF; CDR3nt: TGTGCCAGCAGTCGACCATCCGGGACAGGGGGCTACGAGCAGTACTTC
abundance: few; j_gene: TRBJ2-7; v_gene: TRBV5-6; d_gene: TRBD2; CDR3aa: CASSLEAGFPYEQYF; CDR3nt: TGTGCCAGCAGCTTGGAAGCGGGGTTCCCCTACGAGCAGTACTTC
abundance: .; j_gene: TRBJ1-1; v_gene: TRBV18; d_gene: TRBD1; CDR3aa: CASSLTGTGATEAFF; CDR3nt: TGTGCCAGCTCACTGACCGGGACAGGGGCCACTGAAGCTTTCTTT
abundance: .; j_gene: TRBJ1-1; v_gene: TRBV6-6; d_gene: TRBD1; CDR3aa: CASSYTGTGGYTEAFF; CDR3nt: TGTGCCAGCAGTTACACCGGGACAGGGGGGTACACTGAAGCTTTCTTT
abundance: .; j_gene: TRBJ2-5; v_gene: TRBV29-1; d_gene: TRBD2; CDR3aa: CSVVLAGFQETQYF; CDR3nt: TGCAGCGTTGTACTAGCGGGGTTCCAAGAGACCCAGTACTTC
abundance: .; j_gene: TRBJ1-2; v_gene: TRBV6-5; d_gene: TRBD1; CDR3aa: CASSRSVDRVYGYTF; CDR3nt: TGTGCCAGCAGCCGCTCCGTCGACAGGGTCTATGGCTACACCTTC
abundance: .; j_gene: TRBJ2-1; v_gene: TRBV2; d_gene: TRBD1; CDR3aa: CASSNRGFFYNEQFF; CDR3nt: TGTGCCAGCAGTAACAGGGGGTTCTTCTACAATGAGCAGTTCTTC
abundance: .; j_gene: TRBJ2-3; v_gene: TRBV10-3; d_gene: .; CDR3aa: CATSKADTQYF; CDR3nt: TGTGCCACAAGCAAAGCCGATACGCAGTATTTT
abundance: .; j_gene: TRBJ1-1; v_gene: TRBV19; d_gene: TRBD1; CDR3aa: CASEPQGATEAFF; CDR3nt: TGTGCCAGCGAGCCCCAGGGGGCTACTGAAGCTTTCTTT
abundance: .; j_gene: TRBJ2-7; v_gene: TRBV27; d_gene: TRBD2; CDR3aa: CASSLGLSGRPYEQYF; CDR3nt: TGTGCCAGCAGTTTGGGCCTTAGCGGGAGACCCTACGAGCAGTACTTC
abundance: .; j_gene: TRBJ1-1; v_gene: TRBV5-6; d_gene: .; CDR3aa: CASSSGSTEAFF; CDR3nt: TGTGCCAGCAGCTCAGGGTCCACTGAAGCTTTCTTT
abundance: .; j_gene: TRBJ2-5; v_gene: TRBV20-1; d_gene: .; CDR3aa: CSASFRETQYF; CDR3nt: TGCAGTGCTAGTTTCCGAGAGACCCAGTACTTC
abundance: .; j_gene: TRBJ2-7; v_gene: TRBV6-5; d_gene: TRBD2; CDR3aa: CASSYGTSAYEQYF; CDR3nt: TGTGCCAGCAGTTACGGGACTAGCGCCTACGAGCAGTACTTC
abundance: .; j_gene: TRBJ2-7; v_gene: TRBV6-4; d_gene: .; CDR3aa: CASWAGVFYEQYF; CDR3nt: TGTGCCAGCTGGGCGGGTGTATTCTACGAGCAGTACTTC
abundance: once; j_gene: TRBJ2-7; v_gene: TRBV19; d_gene: TRBD1; CDR3aa: CASSTTGGAIYEQYF; CDR3nt: TGTGCCAGTAGTACCACAGGGGGCGCAATCTACGAGCAGTACTTC
abundance: .; j_gene: TRBJ2-7; v_gene: TRBV7-2; d_gene: TRBD2; CDR3aa: CASSPMGTSGGAYEQYF; CDR3nt: TGTGCCAGCAGCCCGATGGGAACTAGCGGGGGGGCGTACGAGCAGTACTTC
abundance: .; j_gene: TRBJ1-6; v_gene: TRBV2; d_gene: .; CDR3aa: CASSESVNSPLHF; CDR3nt: TGTGCCAGCAGTGAGTCGGTGAATTCACCCCTCCACTTT
abundance: .; j_gene: TRBJ2-3; v_gene: TRBV5-1; d_gene: TRBD2; CDR3aa: CASSLELAGADTQYF; CDR3nt: TGCGCCAGCAGCTTGGAACTAGCGGGGGCAGATACGCAGTATTTT
abundance: .; j_gene: TRBJ1-1; v_gene: TRBV2; d_gene: .; CDR3aa: CASSRDTPEAFF; CDR3nt: TGTGCCAGCAGTAGAGACACCCCTGAAGCTTTCTTT
abundance: .; j_gene: TRBJ2-7; v_gene: TRBV6-5; d_gene: .; CDR3aa: CASSYSDTEAHEQYF; CDR3nt: TGTGCCAGCAGTTACTCGGACACCGAGGCCCACGAGCAGTACTTC
abundance: .; j_gene: TRBJ2-7; v_gene: TRBV25-1; d_gene: .; CDR3aa: CASGPIREQYF; CDR3nt: TGTGCCAGCGGGCCCATACGGGAGCAGTACTTC
abundance: .; j_gene: TRBJ2-7; v_gene: TRBV11-3; d_gene: TRBD1; CDR3aa: CASSPWDRPYEQYF; CDR3nt: TGTGCCAGCAGCCCTTGGGACAGACCCTACGAGCAGTACTTC
abundance: .; j_gene: TRBJ1-4; v_gene: TRBV2; d_gene: .; CDR3aa: CASGAVSGNEKLFF; CDR3nt: TGTGCCAGCGGAGCAGTTTCTGGTAATGAAAAACTGTTTTTT
abundance: .; j_gene: TRBJ1-1; v_gene: TRBV5-1; d_gene: .; CDR3aa: CASSFGALANTEAFF; CDR3nt: TGCGCCAGCAGCTTTGGGGCGTTGGCGAACACTGAAGCTTTCTTT
abundance: .; j_gene: TRBJ1-4; v_gene: TRBV7-9; d_gene: .; CDR3aa: CASSFGVPTNEKLFF; CDR3nt: TGTGCCAGCAGCTTTGGAGTCCCAACTAATGAAAAACTGTTTTTT
abundance: .; j_gene: TRBJ1-4; v_gene: TRBV2; d_gene: .; CDR3aa: CASAEEANEKLFF; CDR3nt: TGTGCCAGCGCAGAGGAGGCTAATGAAAAACTGTTTTTT
abundance: .; j_gene: TRBJ2-1; v_gene: TRBV19; d_gene: TRBD2; CDR3aa: CASSLGSGRFSSYNEQFF; CDR3nt: TGTGCCAGTAGTCTCGGTAGCGGGAGGTTTAGCTCCTACAATGAGCAGTTCTTC
abundance: .; j_gene: TRBJ1-5; v_gene: TRBV6-5; d_gene: .; CDR3aa: CASSSGSPNQPQHF; CDR3nt: TGTGCCAGCAGTTCAGGATCCCCTAATCAGCCCCAGCATTTT
abundance: .; j_gene: TRBJ2-7; v_gene: TRBV4-1; d_gene: .; CDR3aa: CASSQVVGAKNEQYF; CDR3nt: TGCGCCAGCAGCCAAGTGGTAGGGGCGAAGAACGAGCAGTACTTC
abundance: .; j_gene: TRBJ2-1; v_gene: TRBV7-9; d_gene: .; CDR3aa: CASSKTGNEQFF; CDR3nt: TGTGCCAGCAGCAAGACGGGTAATGAGCAGTTCTTC